These T cell receptor beta chains were read from a single sample in a study of blood T cell repertoires in COVID-19. The repertoire was sequenced with immunoSEQ multiplex PCR; TCRdb's copy has only in-frame clones and lacks some. The table shows 430,000 or so clones, with around nine tenths occurring only once. What was sequenced was PBMCs or T cells enriched from blood (not recorded which). The receptors shown here come from a young woman who had been exposed to COVID-19. The conserved cysteine and the conserved F or W are not part of the CDR3 here.

V	J	CDR3
TRBV7-9	TRBJ2-7	ASSLNRGTGAGHEQY
TRBV25-1	TRBJ2-7	ATSDRDSSYEQY
TRBV30	TRBJ1-5	AWNSENQPQH
TRBV12-2	TRBJ1-5	ASRPGRGNRDQPQH
TRBV7-9	TRBJ2-2	ASRLQGTNTGELF
TRBV12-3/TRBV12-4	TRBJ2-1	ASSFVESGQF
TRBV28	TRBJ2-1	ASSLGGWGLVGRQF
TRBV29-1	TRBJ1-4	SVDGGNTNEKLF
TRBV28	TRBJ1-1	ASRSRTAQTEAF
TRBV2	TRBJ1-1	AAQVTEAF
TRBV27	TRBJ2-3	ASSTDTSSTDTQY
TRBV4-1	TRBJ1-2	ASSPSPGSQLANYGYT
TRBV30	TRBJ1-5	AWSWGGNQPQH
TRBV29-1	TRBJ2-7	SVEQASSYEQY
TRBV5-6	TRBJ2-3	ASSLISGRLADTQY
TRBV28	TRBJ2-7	ASSLSFLGQGRYEQY
TRBV7-6	TRBJ2-2	ASSLGTGPTGELF
TRBV27	TRBJ2-5	ASSLWSGGPQETQY
TRBV11-2	TRBJ2-7	ASSSPSYEQY
TRBV28	TRBJ2-7	ASSGGGLYEQY
TRBV13	TRBJ2-7	ASSRTEQSFSSSYEQY
TRBV28	TRBJ1-1	ASSLPLLNTEAF
TRBV4-2	TRBJ1-2	ASSQDSKAGGDYGYT
TRBV5-4	TRBJ1-1	ASSSLGQGETEAF
TRBV3-1/TRBV3-2	TRBJ2-7	ASSTSGLAGEEQY
TRBV7-2	TRBJ2-7	ASSLNTGGYEQY
TRBV9	TRBJ2-2	ASSVEVLGLGNTGELF
TRBV28	TRBJ1-5	ASILDGSNQPQH
TRBV30	TRBJ2-7	AWSVVHSEQY
TRBV9	TRBJ2-7	ASSAGLAGVDEQY
TRBV5-3	TRBJ1-4	ARSFQEGGKLF